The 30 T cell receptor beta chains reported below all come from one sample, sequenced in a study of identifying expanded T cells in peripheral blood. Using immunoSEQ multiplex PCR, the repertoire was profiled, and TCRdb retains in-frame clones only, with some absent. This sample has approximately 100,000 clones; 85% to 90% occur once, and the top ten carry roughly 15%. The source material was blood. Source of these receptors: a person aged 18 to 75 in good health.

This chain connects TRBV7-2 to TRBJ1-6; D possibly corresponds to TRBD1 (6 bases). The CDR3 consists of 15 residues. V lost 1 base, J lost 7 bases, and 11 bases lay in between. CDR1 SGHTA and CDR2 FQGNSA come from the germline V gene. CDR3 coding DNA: TGTGCCAGCAGCTTAGGTCCAGGGGAGAATTCACCCCTCCACTTT. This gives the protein CASSLGPGENSPLHF.

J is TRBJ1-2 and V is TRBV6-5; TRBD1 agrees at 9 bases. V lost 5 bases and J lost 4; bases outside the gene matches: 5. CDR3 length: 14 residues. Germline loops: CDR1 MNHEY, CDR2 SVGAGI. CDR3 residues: CASSPGQGFYGYTF. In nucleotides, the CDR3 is TGTGCCAGCAGTCCTGGACAGGGGTTCTATGGCTACACCTTC.

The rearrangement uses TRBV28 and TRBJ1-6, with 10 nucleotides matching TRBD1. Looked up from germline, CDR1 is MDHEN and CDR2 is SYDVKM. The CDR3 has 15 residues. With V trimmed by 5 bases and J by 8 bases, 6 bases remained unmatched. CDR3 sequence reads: CASSTTGGAYSPLHF. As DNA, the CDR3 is TGTGCCAGCAGTACGACAGGGGGCGCATATTCACCCCTCCACTTT.

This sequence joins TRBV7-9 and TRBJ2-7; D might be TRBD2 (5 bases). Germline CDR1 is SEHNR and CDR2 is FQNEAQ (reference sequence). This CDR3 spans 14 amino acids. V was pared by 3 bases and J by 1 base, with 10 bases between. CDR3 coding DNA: TGTGCCAGCAGCTTTCTTAGCGTTTCCTACGAGCAGTACTTC. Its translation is CASSFLSVSYEQYF.

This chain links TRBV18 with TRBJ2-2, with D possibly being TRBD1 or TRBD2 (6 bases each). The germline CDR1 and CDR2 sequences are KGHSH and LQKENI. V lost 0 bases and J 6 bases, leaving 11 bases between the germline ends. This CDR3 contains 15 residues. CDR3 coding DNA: TGTGCCAGCTCACCACCGGGGGGCGAGGCCGGGGAGCTGTTTTTT. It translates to CASSPPGGEAGELFF.

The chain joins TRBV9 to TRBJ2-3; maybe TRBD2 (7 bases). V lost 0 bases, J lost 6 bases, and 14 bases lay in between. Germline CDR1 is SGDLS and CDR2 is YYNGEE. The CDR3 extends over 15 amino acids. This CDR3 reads CASSVGIGGPDTQYF. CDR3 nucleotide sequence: TGTGCCAGCAGCGTAGGTATCGGGGGGCCCGATACGCAGTATTTT.

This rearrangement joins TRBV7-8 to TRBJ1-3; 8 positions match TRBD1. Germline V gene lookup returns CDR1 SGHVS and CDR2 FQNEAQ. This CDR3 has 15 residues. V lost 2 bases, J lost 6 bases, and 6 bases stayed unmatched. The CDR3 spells CASSLSGRGQNTIYF. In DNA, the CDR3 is TGTGCCAGCAGCTTATCTGGCAGGGGGCAAAACACCATATATTTT.

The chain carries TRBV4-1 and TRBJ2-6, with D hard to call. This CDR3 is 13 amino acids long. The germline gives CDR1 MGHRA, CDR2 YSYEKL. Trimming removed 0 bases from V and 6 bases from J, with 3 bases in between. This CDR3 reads CASSQEAANVLTF. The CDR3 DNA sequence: TGCGCCAGCAGCCAAGAAGCGGCCAACGTCCTGACTTTC.

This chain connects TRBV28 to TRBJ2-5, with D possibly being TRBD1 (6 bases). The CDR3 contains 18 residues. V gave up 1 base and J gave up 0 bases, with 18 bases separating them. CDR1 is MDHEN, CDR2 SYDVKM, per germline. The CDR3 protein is CASSLYLGGSGYQETQYF. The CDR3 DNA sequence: TGTGCCAGCAGTTTATATTTAGGGGGATCCGGATACCAAGAGACCCAGTACTTC.

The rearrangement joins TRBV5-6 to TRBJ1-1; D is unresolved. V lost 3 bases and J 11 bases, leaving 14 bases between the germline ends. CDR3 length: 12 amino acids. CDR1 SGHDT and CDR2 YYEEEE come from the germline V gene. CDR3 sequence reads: CASSSTSGYAFF. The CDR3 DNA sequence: TGTGCCAGCAGCTCTACGTCGGGGTATGCTTTCTTT.

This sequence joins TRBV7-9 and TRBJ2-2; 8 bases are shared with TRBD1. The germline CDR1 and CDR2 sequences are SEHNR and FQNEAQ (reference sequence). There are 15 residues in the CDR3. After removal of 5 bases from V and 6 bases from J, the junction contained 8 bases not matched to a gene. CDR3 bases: TGTGCCAGCAGCCCGGACAGGGTATCGCCCGGGGAGCTGTTTTTT. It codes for CASSPDRVSPGELFF.

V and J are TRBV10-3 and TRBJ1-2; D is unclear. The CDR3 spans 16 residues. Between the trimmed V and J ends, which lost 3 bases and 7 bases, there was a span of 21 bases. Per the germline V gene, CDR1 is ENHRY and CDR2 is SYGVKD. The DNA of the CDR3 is TGTGCCATCAGTGACAAAAACGCGCGGGGAAAGAGTGGCTACACCTTC. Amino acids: CAISDKNARGKSGYTF.

CDR3 region: CASTAWTGAYNEQFF. In nucleotides, the CDR3 is TGTGCCAGCACCGCATGGACTGGAGCCTACAATGAGCAGTTCTTC. The V call is TRBV6-1, the J call TRBJ2-1; tentative D call: TRBD2 (5 bases). The CDR3 is 15 amino acids. Germline CDR1 reads MNHNS; CDR2 reads SASEGT. Trimming left V 7 bases short and J 2 bases short, with 15 bases between.

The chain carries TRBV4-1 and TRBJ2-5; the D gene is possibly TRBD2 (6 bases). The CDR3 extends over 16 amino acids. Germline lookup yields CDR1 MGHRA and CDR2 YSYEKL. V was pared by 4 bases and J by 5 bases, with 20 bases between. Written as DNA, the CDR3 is TGCGCCAGCAGCCCAAGTGGGGTTGCAGGGACTGAGACCCAGTACTTC. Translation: CASSPSGVAGTETQYF.

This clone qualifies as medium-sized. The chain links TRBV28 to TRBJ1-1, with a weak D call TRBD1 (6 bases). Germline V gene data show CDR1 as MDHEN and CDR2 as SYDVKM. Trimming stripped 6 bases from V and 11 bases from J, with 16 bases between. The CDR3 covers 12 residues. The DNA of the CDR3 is TGTGCCAGCAGCCCATTAGGGGGTGAGGCTTTCTTT. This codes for CASSPLGGEAFF.

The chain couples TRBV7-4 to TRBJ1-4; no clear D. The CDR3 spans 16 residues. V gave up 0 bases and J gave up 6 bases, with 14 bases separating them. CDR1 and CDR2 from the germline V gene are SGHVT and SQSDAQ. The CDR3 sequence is CASSLALGSSDEKLFF. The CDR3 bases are TGTGCCAGCAGCTTAGCGCTTGGGAGTTCGGATGAAAAACTGTTTTTT.

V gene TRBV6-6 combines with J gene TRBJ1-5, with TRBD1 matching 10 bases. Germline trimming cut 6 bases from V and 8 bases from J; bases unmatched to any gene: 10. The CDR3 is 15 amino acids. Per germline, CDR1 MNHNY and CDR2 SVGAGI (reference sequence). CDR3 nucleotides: TGTGCCAGCAGGGAGACAGGGGGCGAATTTAAGCCCCAGCATTTT. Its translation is CASRETGGEFKPQHF.

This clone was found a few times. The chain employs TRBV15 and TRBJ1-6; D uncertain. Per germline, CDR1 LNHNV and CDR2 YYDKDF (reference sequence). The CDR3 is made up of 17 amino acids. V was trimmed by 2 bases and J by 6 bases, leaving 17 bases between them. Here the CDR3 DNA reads TGTGCCACCAGCAGAAATCCTCCAAGGGAGATTAATTCACCCCTCCACTTT. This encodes CATSRNPPREINSPLHF.

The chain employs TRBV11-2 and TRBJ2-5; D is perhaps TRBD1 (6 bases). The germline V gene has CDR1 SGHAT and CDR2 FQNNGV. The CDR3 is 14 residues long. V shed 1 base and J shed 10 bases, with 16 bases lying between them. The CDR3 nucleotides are TGTGCCAGCAGCTTAGTCGGGACATTCCGGGACCAGTACTTC. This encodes CASSLVGTFRDQYF.

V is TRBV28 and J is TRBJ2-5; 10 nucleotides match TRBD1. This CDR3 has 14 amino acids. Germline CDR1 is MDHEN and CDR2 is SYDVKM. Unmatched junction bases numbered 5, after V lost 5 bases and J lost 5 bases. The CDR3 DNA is TGTGCCAGCAGTGGGACAGGGGTTCGGGAGACCCAGTACTTC. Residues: CASSGTGVRETQYF. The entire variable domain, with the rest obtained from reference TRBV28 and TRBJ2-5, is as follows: DVKVTQSSRYLVKRTGEKVFLECVQDMDHENMFWYRQDPGLGLRLIYFSYDVKMKEKGDIPEGYSVSREKKERFSLILESASTNQTSMYLCASSGTGVRETQYFGPGTRLLVL.

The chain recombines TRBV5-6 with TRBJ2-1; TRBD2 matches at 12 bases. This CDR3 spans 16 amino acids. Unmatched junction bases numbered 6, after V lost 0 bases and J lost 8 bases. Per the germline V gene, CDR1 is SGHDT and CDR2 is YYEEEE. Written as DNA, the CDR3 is TGTGCCAGCAGCTTGGGGCTAGCGGGGGGGCGGTATGAGCAGTTCTTC. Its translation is CASSLGLAGGRYEQFF.

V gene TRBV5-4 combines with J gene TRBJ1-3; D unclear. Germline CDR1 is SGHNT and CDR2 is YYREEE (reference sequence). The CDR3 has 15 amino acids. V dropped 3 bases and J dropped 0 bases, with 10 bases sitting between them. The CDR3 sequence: CASSWGANSGNTIYF. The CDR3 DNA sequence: TGTGCCAGCAGCTGGGGAGCTAACTCTGGAAACACCATATATTTT. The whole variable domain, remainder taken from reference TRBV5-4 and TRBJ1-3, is ETGVTQSPTHLIKTRGQQVTLRCSSQSGHNTVSWYQQALGQGPQFIFQYYREEENGRGNFPPRFSGLQFPNYSSELNVNALELDDSALYLCASSWGANSGNTIYFGEGSWLTVV.

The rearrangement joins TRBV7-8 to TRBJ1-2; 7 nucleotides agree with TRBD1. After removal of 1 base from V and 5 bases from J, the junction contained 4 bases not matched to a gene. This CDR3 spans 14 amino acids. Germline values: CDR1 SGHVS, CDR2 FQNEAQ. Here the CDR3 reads CASSLDDREYGYTF. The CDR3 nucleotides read TGTGCCAGCAGCTTAGACGACAGGGAATATGGCTACACCTTC.

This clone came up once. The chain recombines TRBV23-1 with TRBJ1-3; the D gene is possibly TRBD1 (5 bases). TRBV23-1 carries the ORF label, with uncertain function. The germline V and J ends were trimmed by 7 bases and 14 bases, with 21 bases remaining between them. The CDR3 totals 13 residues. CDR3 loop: CASIPRGQGALYF. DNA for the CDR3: TGCGCCAGCATCCCCCGCGGGCAGGGCGCCCTATATTTT.

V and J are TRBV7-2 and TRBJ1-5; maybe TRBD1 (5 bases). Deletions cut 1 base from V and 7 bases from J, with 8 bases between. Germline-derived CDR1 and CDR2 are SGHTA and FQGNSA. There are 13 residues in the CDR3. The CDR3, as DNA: TGTGCCAGCAGCTTAGACCAGGGCCAGCCCCAGCATTTT. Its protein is CASSLDQGQPQHF.

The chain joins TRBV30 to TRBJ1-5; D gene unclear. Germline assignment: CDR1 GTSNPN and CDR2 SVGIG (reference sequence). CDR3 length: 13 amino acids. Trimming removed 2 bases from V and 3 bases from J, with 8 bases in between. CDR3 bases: TGTGCCTGGAGTAGGTCGGACAATCAGCCCCAGCATTTT. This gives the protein CAWSRSDNQPQHF.

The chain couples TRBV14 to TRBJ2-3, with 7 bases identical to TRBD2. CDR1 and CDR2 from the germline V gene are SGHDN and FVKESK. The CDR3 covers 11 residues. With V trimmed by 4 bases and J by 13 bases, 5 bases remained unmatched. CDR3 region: CASSLGGVEYF. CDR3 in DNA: TGTGCCAGCAGCCTTGGGGGGGTTGAGTATTTT.

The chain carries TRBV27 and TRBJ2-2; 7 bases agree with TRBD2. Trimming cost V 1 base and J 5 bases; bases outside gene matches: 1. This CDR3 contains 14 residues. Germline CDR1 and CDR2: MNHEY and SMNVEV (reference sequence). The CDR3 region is CASSLWGGTGELFF. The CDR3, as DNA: TGTGCCAGCAGTTTATGGGGGGGGACCGGGGAGCTGTTTTTT.

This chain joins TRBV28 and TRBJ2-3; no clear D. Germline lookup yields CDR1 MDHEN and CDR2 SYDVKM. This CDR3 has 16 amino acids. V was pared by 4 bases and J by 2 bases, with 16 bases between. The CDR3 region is CASSSVVGYNTDTQYF. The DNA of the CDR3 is TGTGCCAGCAGTTCGGTGGTTGGCTACAACACAGATACGCAGTATTTT.

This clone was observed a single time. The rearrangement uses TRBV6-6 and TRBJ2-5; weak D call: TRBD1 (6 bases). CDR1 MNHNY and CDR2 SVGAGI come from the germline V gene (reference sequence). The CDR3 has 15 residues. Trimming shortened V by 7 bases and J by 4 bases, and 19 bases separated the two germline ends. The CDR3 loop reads CASTGWGLSGETQYF. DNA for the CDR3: TGTGCCAGCACGGGGTGGGGGCTCTCTGGAGAGACCCAGTACTTC.